The 17 T cell receptor beta chains given below trace back to one sample, sequenced in a study of memory CD4+ T cells and cytomegalovirus serostatus. Method: immunoSEQ multiplex PCR; TCRdb's copy keeps in-frame clones and lacks some. The sample yields approximately 53,000 clones, 82% seen once. Single viable CD3+CD4+CD8-CD45RO+ cells were sorted as the memory CD4+ T cells. The sample consisted of memory CD4+ T cells from blood. These receptors were collected from an adult in good health and CMV-seronegative.

The V call is TRBV2, the J call TRBJ2-4, with D perhaps TRBD1 (5 bases). Deletions cut 1 base from V and 11 bases from J, with 9 bases between. The CDR3 is 12 amino acids. Germline V lookup: CDR1 SNHLY, CDR2 FYNNEI. Written as DNA, the CDR3 is TGTGCCAGCAGTGAAGGGGGCCGGTTTCAGTACTTC. Amino acid sequence: CASSEGGRFQYF.

The V call is TRBV5-1, the J call TRBJ2-2, with 8 bases lining up with TRBD1. CDR1 is SGHRS and CDR2 is YFSETQ in the germline V gene. J was trimmed by 6 bases and V by 5 bases; bases with no gene match: 9. The CDR3 covers 15 residues. Here the CDR3 reads CASSPGQGGAGELFF. The DNA for the CDR3 is TGCGCCAGCAGTCCCGGACAGGGAGGAGCCGGGGAGCTGTTTTTT.

The chain recombines TRBV11-3 with TRBJ2-1; 11 bases align to TRBD2. CDR1 and CDR2 (germline): SGHNT, YENEEA. V dropped 5 bases and J dropped 7; count of bases not matched to a gene: 10. The CDR3 is 16 amino acids. This chain's CDR3 is CASSPGLAGGNNEQFF. The DNA for the CDR3 is TGTGCCAGCAGCCCAGGCCTAGCGGGGGGAAATAATGAGCAGTTCTTC. Complete variable domain (other parts from reference TRBV11-3 and TRBJ2-1): EAGVVQSPRYKIIEKKQPVAFWCNPISGHNTLYWYLQNLGQGPELLIRYENEEAVDDSQLPKDRFSAERLKGVDSTLKIQPAELGDSAVYLCASSPGLAGGNNEQFFGPGTRLTVL.

The chain is built from TRBV5-1 and TRBJ1-5; TRBD1 matches 10 bases. This CDR3 is 16 amino acids long. CDR1 and CDR2 (germline): SGHRS, YFSETQ. V lost 4 bases to trimming and J lost 6 bases; unmatched junction nucleotides: 10. CDR3 region: CASSPTPGQGFQPQHF. As DNA, the CDR3 is TGCGCCAGCAGCCCAACTCCGGGACAGGGGTTTCAGCCCCAGCATTTT.

V usage is TRBV2 and J usage is TRBJ1-3, with D perhaps matching TRBD1 (5 bases). In germline, CDR1 is SNHLY, CDR2 FYNNEI. The CDR3 spans 15 residues. V lost 9 bases and J 4 bases, leaving 19 bases between the germline ends. CDR3 DNA: TGTGCCAGTAAACCAGGGAATTCGAACGGAAACACCATATATTTT. Its translation: CASKPGNSNGNTIYF. Full variable domain (rest looked up from reference TRBV2 and TRBJ1-3): EPEVTQTPSHQVTQMGQEVILRCVPISNHLYFYWYRQILGQKVEFLVSFYNNEISEKSEIFDDQFSVERPDGSNFTLKIRSTKLEDSAMYFCASKPGNSNGNTIYFGEGSWLTVV.

The rearrangement links TRBV7-9 to TRBJ2-5; D is possibly TRBD1 or TRBD2 (6 bases each). The CDR3 is 13 residues long. Germline CDR1 reads SEHNR; CDR2 reads FQNEAQ (reference sequence). Trimming removed 3 bases from V and 5 bases from J, with 10 bases in between. CDR3 DNA: TGTGCCAGCAGCTTCCAAGGGGGGGAGACCCAGTACTTC. It codes for CASSFQGGETQYF.

This clone occurred once. The V gene is TRBV4-3, the J gene TRBJ2-1; D gene uncertain. The germline CDR1 and CDR2 sequences are LGHNA and YSLEER. The CDR3 runs 13 residues. Trimming took off 0 bases at V and 10 bases at J, with 10 bases between the two ends. The DNA of the CDR3 is TGCGCCAGCAGCCAAGATAGAATCGTAGAGCAGTTCTTC. This sequence encodes CASSQDRIVEQFF.

This clone was seen a few times. CDR3 DNA: TGTGCCAGCAGTATTAACTACAGGGGCACTGAAGCTTTCTTT. Its protein is CASSINYRGTEAFF. This chain links TRBV6-1 with TRBJ1-1, with 7 bases fitting TRBD1. The CDR3 runs 14 residues. Losses at the gene ends were 5 bases for V and 4 bases for J; bases not matched to a gene: 7. The V gene's germline CDR1 is MNHNS and CDR2 SASEGT.

The chain has TRBV6-1 and TRBJ2-1; 16 bases match TRBD2. The CDR3 contains 19 residues. Trimming took 4 bases from V and 4 from J; bases not matched to a gene: 10. Germline V CDR1 and CDR2: MNHNS, SASEGT. CDR3 DNA: TGTGCCAGCAGTGGAGGCCAGGGACTAGCGGGGGGGCAGTACAATGAGCAGTTCTTC. It yields the protein CASSGGQGLAGGQYNEQFF.

The rearrangement joins TRBV30 to TRBJ2-5; 12 bases align to TRBD2. CDR1 is GTSNPN, CDR2 SVGIG, per germline (reference sequence). This CDR3 is built from 15 residues. With V trimmed by 0 bases and J by 4 bases, 3 bases remained unmatched. For the CDR3, the DNA is TGTGCCTGGAGTGTACTAGCGGGGGGATCAGAGACCCAGTACTTC. Its translation is CAWSVLAGGSETQYF.

The chain couples TRBV6-5 to TRBJ2-1, with a possible D match to TRBD1 (5 bases). The germline V gene has CDR1 MNHEY and CDR2 SVGAGI. This CDR3 has 12 amino acids. The ends were cut back, 4 bases at V and 5 bases at J, with 6 bases in the middle. The CDR3 here is CASSSRDNEQFF. The CDR3 DNA follows: TGTGCCAGCAGTTCCAGGGACAATGAGCAGTTCTTC.

The chain links TRBV6-4 to TRBJ1-2; D unresolved. The germline V gene encodes CDR1 MRHNA and CDR2 SNTAGT. The CDR3 sequence is 11 residues long. V was cut by 0 bases and J by 8 bases, with 4 bases left in between. The CDR3 nucleotides are TGTGCCAGCAGTGACTCTCGGGGCTACACCTTC. Its translation: CASSDSRGYTF.

The chain carries TRBV19 and TRBJ1-1, with D unclear. V dropped 6 bases and J dropped 1 base, with 12 bases sitting between them. The length of the CDR3 is 14 residues. Germline CDR1 and CDR2: LNHDA and SQIVND (reference sequence). CDR3 protein: CASRPRGGNTEAFF. The CDR3 nucleotides are TGTGCCAGTAGGCCACGGGGAGGGAACACTGAAGCTTTCTTT.

This clone was seen just once. The V and J genes are TRBV10-3 and TRBJ1-1; D gene uncertain. The V end lost 0 bases, the J end lost 11 bases, and 13 bases lay between the germline ends. CDR1 is ENHRY and CDR2 is SYGVKD in the germline V gene. The CDR3 covers 13 residues. CDR3 sequence (DNA): TGTGCCATCAGTGAGTCGTCTTCTGGTAAGGCTTTCTTT. It is translated as CAISESSSGKAFF.

This chain uses TRBV7-2 with TRBJ1-1; maybe TRBD1 (5 bases). The germline V and J ends were trimmed by 6 bases and 4 bases, with 12 bases remaining between them. The CDR3 covers 13 residues. CDR1 SGHTA and CDR2 FQGNSA come from the germline V gene. CDR3 sequence (DNA): TGTGCCAGCAGTTTGCAGGGTATCACTGAAGCTTTCTTT. Amino acid sequence: CASSLQGITEAFF.

This clone occurred once. As DNA, the CDR3 is TGTGCCAGCAGCGTAGAGGTCAGGGAGGGGACCCAGTACTTC. As protein: CASSVEVREGTQYF. The chain links TRBV9 to TRBJ2-5; TRBD2 aligns across 7 bases. The germline CDR1 and CDR2 sequences are SGDLS and YYNGEE. The CDR3 sequence is 14 residues long. V gave up 0 bases and J gave up 7 bases; unmatched junction bases: 6.

This clone was observed a handful of times. The chain is built from TRBV2 and TRBJ1-3; D gene ambiguous. The CDR3 has 16 residues. V lost 6 bases and J lost 0, with 15 bases in between. Germline CDR1 reads SNHLY; CDR2 reads FYNNEI. CDR3 amino acids: CASSIQGPSSGNTIYF. The CDR3 DNA is TGTGCCAGCAGCATACAAGGCCCATCCTCTGGAAACACCATATATTTT.